The rows below give T cell receptor beta chains drawn from one sample of a study of response to subunit inactivated influenza vaccine. TCRdb analysed the RT-PCR reads with MiXCR anew, one entry per CDR3 protein. The table has around 570,000 distinct CDR3 sequences, about 11% seen once. This same sample was also part of a study on T cells expressing NK-cell markers.

The sequencing used PBMCs from blood, collected on the day of vaccination. These receptors came from a man aged 50 to 59 who received an inactivated influenza vaccine. CDR3s include the opening cysteine and the closing phenylalanine or tryptophan. A D gene is named only where the DNA matches it firmly. Not every row has a clone size; where given, it reads once, few, many or a size class.

-	15	TRBV18	-	TRBJ2-1	CASSYGAGPYNEQFF	TGTGCCAGCTCATACGGCGCAGGCCCCTACAATGAGCAGTTCTTC
few	14	TRBV5-1	-	TRBJ2-7	CASSLEGVLYEQYF	TGCGCCAGCAGCTTGGAAGGAGTGCTCTACGAGCAGTACTTC
many	12	TRBV29-1	-	TRBJ2-3	CSVDGGTDTQYF	TGCAGCGTTGACGGTGGCACAGATACGCAGTATTTT
-	14	TRBV11-2	-	TRBJ2-7	CASSRTGPNYEQYF	TGTGCCAGCAGCAGAACGGGACCAAACTACGAGCAGTACTTC
-	12	TRBV5-1	-	TRBJ2-4	CASSLRGDIQYF	TGCGCCAGCAGCTTGAGGGGGGACATTCAGTACTTC
-	12	TRBV20-1	-	TRBJ1-5	CSASSVRQPQHF	TGCAGTGCCTCCTCGGTGCGGCAGCCCCAGCATTTT
few	13	TRBV20-1	-	TRBJ1-4	CSASKATNEKLFF	TGCAGTGCTAGTAAAGCAACTAATGAAAAACTGTTTTTT
few	15	TRBV10-3	-	TRBJ1-4	CAISDSAATNEKLFF	TGTGCCATCAGTGACTCCGCTGCAACTAATGAAAAACTGTTTTTT
many	15	TRBV7-6	-	TRBJ1-5	CASSLVSATNQPQHF	TGTGCCAGCAGCTTAGTGTCAGCTACCAATCAGCCCCAGCATTTT
-	17	TRBV3-1	TRBD1	TRBJ2-3	CASSHVKDRGSTDTQYF	TGTGCCAGCAGCCATGTTAAGGACAGGGGAAGCACAGATACGCAGTATTTT
-	15	TRBV5-1	TRBD2	TRBJ2-1	CASSGGEAGVNEQFF	TGCGCCAGCAGCGGGGGGGAAGCGGGAGTGAATGAGCAGTTCTTC
few	16	TRBV3-1	TRBD2	TRBJ2-3	CASSRLAGGRGDTQYF	TGTGCCAGCAGCCGCCTAGCGGGAGGTCGGGGAGATACGCAGTATTTT
-	11	TRBV6-6	-	TRBJ2-7	CASSYQNEQYF	TGTGCCAGCAGTTACCAAAACGAGCAGTACTTC
-	15	TRBV4-3	-	TRBJ2-3	CASSPTPQLGNTQYF	TGCGCCAGCAGCCCCACCCCCCAACTGGGGAATACGCAGTATTTT
-	15	TRBV3-1	-	TRBJ2-2	CASSQGWKNTGELFF	TGTGCCAGCAGCCAAGGATGGAAGAACACCGGGGAGCTGTTTTTT
-	14	TRBV27	TRBD2	TRBJ2-1	CASRVGGAYNEQFF	TGTGCCAGCAGGGTGGGAGGGGCTTACAATGAGCAGTTCTTC
few	15	TRBV5-6	-	TRBJ2-2	CASRQDREYTGELFF	TGTGCCAGCAGACAGGATCGTGAGTACACCGGGGAGCTGTTTTTT
few	12	TRBV2	-	TRBJ1-1	CASMNDGREAFF	TGTGCCAGCATGAATGACGGTCGTGAGGCTTTCTTT
few	15	TRBV6-1	TRBD1	TRBJ2-4	CASSPGTAPQDIQYF	TGTGCCAGCAGTCCCGGGACAGCACCTCAGGACATTCAGTACTTC
-	15	TRBV11-2	-	TRBJ2-3	CASSLAPSSDSSQYF	TGTGCCAGCAGCTTAGCCCCAAGTTCGGACAGTTCGCAGTATTTT
-	14	TRBV2	-	TRBJ1-5	CASSGGHQNQPQHF	TGTGCCAGCAGTGGTGGGCACCAGAATCAGCCCCAGCATTTT
many	13	TRBV11-2	-	TRBJ2-5	CASSTVNQETQYF	TGTGCCAGCAGTACGGTCAATCAAGAGACCCAGTACTTC
few	14	TRBV7-2	TRBD2	TRBJ2-7	CASSTGLGNYEQYF	TGTGCCAGCAGCACAGGACTAGGCAACTACGAGCAGTACTTC
few	13	TRBV30	-	TRBJ1-1	CAWSVHLNTEAFF	TGTGCCTGGAGTGTACATCTGAACACTGAAGCTTTCTTT
-	15	TRBV2	-	TRBJ1-1	CASSENRPRGGEAFF	TGTGCCAGCAGTGAAAACAGACCCAGGGGCGGTGAAGCTTTCTTT
many	13	TRBV3-1	-	TRBJ1-1	CASSHLDRPEAFF	TGTGCCAGCAGCCATCTGGACAGACCCGAAGCTTTCTTT
-	15	TRBV15	TRBD2	TRBJ2-3	CATSREAGARDTQYF	TGTGCCACCAGCAGAGAAGCGGGAGCCCGAGATACGCAGTATTTT
many	14	TRBV5-1	-	TRBJ1-4	CASSWVPGDEKLFF	TGCGCCAGCAGCTGGGTCCCAGGGGATGAAAAACTGTTTTTT
few	14	TRBV20-1	-	TRBJ2-1	CSARSTSYYNEQFF	TGCAGTGCTAGATCTACCTCTTACTACAATGAGCAGTTCTTC
-	16	TRBV11-2	TRBD2	TRBJ2-3	CASSLAISGGADTQYF	TGTGCCAGCAGCTTAGCCATAAGCGGGGGGGCAGATACGCAGTATTTT
few	15	TRBV7-8	-	TRBJ2-7	CASSLSPRGFGEQYF	TGTGCCAGCAGCTTGAGCCCTAGGGGGTTCGGAGAGCAGTACTTC